The 20 T cell receptor beta chains reported below all come from one sample, sequenced in a study of long-term antiretroviral therapy in people with HIV. Sequencing relied on immunoSEQ assay v3.0, run at survey level. Produced via immunoSEQ multiplex PCR; TCRdb's table is partial and in-frame only. The table has tens of thousands of clones, 82% seen once. The sequencing used unsorted PBMCs, collected 0.6 years after starting antiretroviral therapy. These receptors came from a man aged 18 to 30 with HIV.

The gene calls are TRBV19 and TRBJ1-5, with a possible D match to TRBD1 (5 bases). In germline, CDR1 is LNHDA, CDR2 SQIVND (reference sequence). V was clipped by 7 bases and J by 4 bases, with 14 bases between them. CDR3 length: 14 amino acids. The CDR3 DNA sequence: TGTGCCAGTACTAACCGGGACCCTAATCAGCCCCAGCATTTT. Its translation is CASTNRDPNQPQHF.

The chain couples TRBV6-6 to TRBJ2-3; 7 positions agree with TRBD1. The ends lost 4 bases at V and 4 bases at J; junction bases unmatched: 2. CDR1 and CDR2 from the germline V gene are MNHNY and SVGAGI (reference sequence). The CDR3 consists of 13 residues. CDR3 sequence: CASSSTGADTQYF. CDR3 nucleotide sequence: TGTGCCAGCAGTTCCACAGGGGCAGATACGCAGTATTTT.

The rearrangement links TRBV6-5 to TRBJ1-4, with unresolved D. Per the germline V gene, CDR1 is MNHEY and CDR2 is SVGAGI. CDR3 length: 13 residues. V was trimmed by 5 bases and J by 7 bases, leaving 11 bases between them. The CDR3 sequence is CASSPDTSEKLFF. DNA of the CDR3: TGTGCCAGCAGTCCCGACACCTCTGAAAAACTGTTTTTT.

The chain combines TRBV4-3 with TRBJ1-3; TRBD1 might be the D (5 bases). Germline CDR1 and CDR2: LGHNA and YSLEER. The CDR3 is 16 amino acids. The V and J ends lost 5 bases and 2 bases respectively, with 16 bases between them. For the CDR3, the DNA is TGCGCCAGCAGCAGAACTGCGACAGTGGCTGGAAACACCATATATTTT. Translated: CASSRTATVAGNTIYF.

This clone was counted a few times. Here the CDR3 reads CSVEETGRYGYTF. In DNA form, the CDR3 reads TGCAGCGTTGAAGAGACAGGCCGCTATGGCTACACCTTC. The rearrangement links TRBV29-1 to TRBJ1-2, with a weak D call TRBD1 (6 bases). This CDR3 comprises 13 residues. Trimming removed 0 bases from V and 4 bases from J, with 9 bases in between. Germline V CDR1 and CDR2: SQVTM, ANQGSEA.

The DNA for the CDR3 is TGTGCCAGCAGCTTTCGCGTACGGGGAATTGGTACAGATACGCAGTATTTT. It encodes CASSFRVRGIGTDTQYF. The chain links TRBV11-2 to TRBJ2-3; D perhaps matches TRBD2 (5 bases). CDR1 is SGHAT, CDR2 FQNNGV, per germline. The CDR3 runs to 17 residues. Deletions cut 3 bases from V and 3 bases from J, with 19 bases between.

The genes are TRBV5-1 and TRBJ1-1; no clear D gene. The CDR3 is 15 residues long. Per germline, CDR1 SGHRS and CDR2 YFSETQ. Between the trimmed V and J ends, which lost 1 base and 0 bases, there was a span of 10 bases. The CDR3 region is CASSLNLPMNTEAFF. DNA of the CDR3: TGCGCCAGCAGCTTGAACTTACCGATGAACACTGAAGCTTTCTTT.

V and J are TRBV5-1 and TRBJ2-3, with 8 bases identical to TRBD2. The V gene end was trimmed by 7 bases and the J gene end by 1 base; junction bases not matched to a gene: 11. The CDR3 consists of 16 residues. CDR1 is SGHRS, CDR2 YFSETQ, per germline. The CDR3 sequence: CASGAAGALGTDTQYF. The CDR3 region has the DNA TGCGCCAGCGGGGCAGCGGGGGCCCTGGGCACAGATACGCAGTATTTT.

Here the CDR3 reads CASSPRLAGDNEQFF. CDR3 coding DNA: TGTGCCAGCAGCCCCCGACTAGCGGGGGACAATGAGCAGTTCTTC. The chain is built from TRBV7-2 and TRBJ2-1, with TRBD2 matching 12 bases. Losses at the gene ends were 5 bases for V and 5 bases for J; bases not matched to a gene: 4. Looked up from germline, CDR1 is SGHTA and CDR2 is FQGNSA. The CDR3 runs to 15 residues.

This chain links TRBV6-7 with TRBJ1-4; D is perhaps TRBD1 (6 bases). TRBV6-7 is labeled an ORF, and its function is uncertain. This CDR3 spans 16 amino acids. Deletions cut 2 bases from V and 8 bases from J, with 18 bases between. The DNA of the CDR3 is TGTGCCAGCAGTTACGAATCTCGGACAGTAAAGGAAAAACTGTTTTTT. This codes for CASSYESRTVKEKLFF.

This clone was detected only a few times. The chain recombines TRBV9 with TRBJ2-2; 7 bases agree with TRBD2. V dropped 0 bases and J dropped 6; count of bases not matched to a gene: 2. Germline-derived CDR1 and CDR2 are SGDLS and YYNGEE. The CDR3 consists of 14 residues. The DNA for the CDR3 is TGTGCCAGCAGCGTAGGTCTAGCGGCCGGGGAGCTGTTTTTT. Protein: CASSVGLAAGELFF.

This chain connects TRBV27 to TRBJ1-5; no reliable D call. CDR3 length: 13 amino acids. The V gene's germline CDR1 is MNHEY and CDR2 SMNVEV (reference sequence). Trimming removed 4 bases at V and 5 bases at J, with 9 bases between. The CDR3 reads CASSYRSYQPQHF. CDR3 bases: TGTGCCAGCAGTTATCGATCGTATCAGCCCCAGCATTTT.

CDR3 sequence: CASSLTAGGTVMDTQYF. DNA for the CDR3: TGTGCCAGCAGCCTTACAGCGGGAGGGACAGTCATGGATACGCAGTATTTT. The chain is built from TRBV7-2 and TRBJ2-3; 10 bases fit TRBD2. V gave up 5 bases and J gave up 6 bases; unmatched junction bases: 14. Germline CDR1 is SGHTA and CDR2 is FQGNSA. The CDR3 length is 17 residues.

This clone was detected only a few times. The V call is TRBV7-8, the J call TRBJ2-7; D is perhaps TRBD1 or TRBD2 (5 bases each). Germline-derived CDR1 and CDR2 are SGHVS and FQNEAQ. This CDR3 is 13 amino acids long. V lost 4 bases, J lost 1 base, and 8 bases lay in between. As DNA, the CDR3 is TGTGCCAGCAGCTACGGGGCTTCCTACGAGCAGTACTTC. Protein product: CASSYGASYEQYF.

The chain is built from TRBV28 and TRBJ1-5; D unresolved. V was pared by 3 bases and J by 7 bases, with 16 bases between. The V gene's germline CDR1 is MDHEN and CDR2 SYDVKM. The length of the CDR3 is 15 residues. CDR3 bases: TGTGCCAGCAGTTTTCCGGGAGGAGGCATCCAGCCCCAGCATTTT. Residues: CASSFPGGGIQPQHF.

This sequence joins TRBV27 and TRBJ1-1; 9 bases line up with TRBD1. The ends lost 8 bases at V and 6 bases at J; junction bases unmatched: 10. In germline, CDR1 is MNHEY, CDR2 SMNVEV (reference sequence). The CDR3 extends over 14 amino acids. The CDR3 nucleotides are TGTGCCAGCGGGAACAGGGGGCTTGGTCCTGAAGCTTTCTTT. Translating it yields CASGNRGLGPEAFF.

The chain uses TRBV6-5 and TRBJ2-7; D not certain. V dropped 6 bases and J dropped 0 bases, with 12 bases sitting between them. The CDR3 loop spans 14 amino acids. CDR1 and CDR2 from the germline V gene are MNHEY and SVGAGI. The CDR3 spells CASRPLSSSYEQYF. For the CDR3, the DNA is TGTGCCAGCAGGCCCCTTTCTAGCTCCTACGAGCAGTACTTC.

This clone was picked up one time. The rearrangement uses TRBV2 and TRBJ1-1, with a tentative D call TRBD1 (5 bases). Germline assignment: CDR1 SNHLY and CDR2 FYNNEI. This CDR3 is 15 amino acids long. V dropped 4 bases and J dropped 4 bases, with 16 bases sitting between them. The CDR3 here is CASSGGWTGGTEAFF. The CDR3 region has the DNA TGTGCCAGCAGTGGGGGGTGGACTGGGGGCACTGAAGCTTTCTTT.

This sequence joins TRBV4-3 and TRBJ2-7; tentative D call: TRBD2 (6 bases). CDR1 and CDR2 from the germline V gene are LGHNA and YSLEER. The V end was cut by 0 bases, the J end by 6 bases, with 15 bases between. There are 15 residues in the CDR3. For the CDR3, the DNA is TGCGCCAGCAGCCAAGACTGGACCGCGGGGCGCGAGCAGTACTTC. The encoded protein is CASSQDWTAGREQYF.

The chain is built from TRBV7-2 and TRBJ2-2; D is undetermined. The CDR3 is made up of 13 amino acids. Germline CDR1 is SGHTA and CDR2 is FQGNSA. V was trimmed by 1 base and J by 7 bases, leaving 7 bases between them. This chain's CDR3 is CASSLEGFGELFF. CDR3 nucleotides: TGTGCCAGCAGCTTAGAGGGATTCGGGGAGCTGTTTTTT.